This TCR beta chain was profiled in a study of PD-1 blockade in classical Hodgkin lymphoma. Study results and caveats: Baseline TCR diversity was reportedly lower in newly diagnosed patients than in healthy donors. It was reported as lower still in relapsed/refractory patients.

A note on this clone: No antigen is known for it.

CDR3 length: 15 residues. V lost 3 bases and J 4 bases, leaving 13 bases between the germline ends. CDR1 and CDR2 (germline): KGHSH, LQKENI. Some clones are missing from TCRdb's copy, which holds only in-frame ones; the method was immunoSEQ multiplex PCR. The sample consists of 40,000 to 65,000 clones, 81% of them appearing once. There was relapse after autologous stem cell transplantation in every patient, and there was variation in brentuximab vedotin exposure. Here the sequenced sample was peripheral blood mononuclear cells (PBMCs), taken at baseline. This sequence joins TRBV18 and TRBJ1-5; D might be TRBD1 (6 bases). The receptor's source is a human donor with classical Hodgkin lymphoma. The CDR3 reads CASSPDRRGNQPQHF. CDR3 in DNA: TGTGCCAGCTCACCTGACAGGAGAGGAAATCAGCCCCAGCATTTT.